This entry lists 23 T cell receptor beta chains sequenced from one sample in a study of tumor-infiltrating lymphocytes in primary liver carcinoma. In addition to blood RNA drawn from unsorted whole blood, germline DNA was extracted. TCR beta cDNA was prepared out of 450 to 500 ng total RNA by means of a constant-region primer. ARM-PCR was slightly modified, and three nested multiplex PCR rounds with it gave rise to the TCR beta libraries. Investigators reported that the first two PCR rounds, at about 11 cycles each, used TRBV1-TRBV30 forward primers with a C-beta reverse primer. TCRdb itself ran the multiplex PCR reads through MiXCR, one entry per CDR3 protein. Here the sample spans almost 200,000 distinct CDR3 sequences, almost 65% being singletons. Sequencing was done on a sample of peripheral blood. The receptors here all came from a woman aged 55-75 years with primary liver carcinoma and hepatitis B virus infection.

This clonotype was counted ten times or more. Relative to the germline gene, one junction end is altered; a read error may explain this. The chain is built from TRBV6-5 and TRBJ1-4, with 7 nucleotides matching TRBD1. The CDR3 loop spans 15 amino acids. In germline, CDR1 is MNHEY, CDR2 SVGAGI. Here the CDR3 reads CASSHSTTGRVKLFF. As DNA, the CDR3 is TGTGCCAGCAGTCACTCCACGACAGGGAGGGTAAAACTGTTTTTT.

With regard to this clonotype: A much larger clone sits a single nucleotide away, making a read error possible. A read error is likely, as this CDR3 ends without the conserved phenylalanine or tryptophan. The limits of the CDR3 on the DNA are not certain, so only TCRdb's listed CDR3 is given. CDR3: CASSSDSPILRYY. The V and J genes are TRBV6-6 and TRBJ2-7; TRBD1, the table's D call, was not compared with the DNA. The CDR3 spans 13 residues, counting both ends. Germline V gene lookup returns CDR1 MNHNY and CDR2 SVGAGI (reference sequence).

This clonotype was observed a handful of times. One junction end disagrees with the germline gene, perhaps due to a read error. The chain is built from TRBV12-3 or TRBV12-4 and TRBJ2-6; D perhaps matches TRBD1 (5 bases). The CDR3 consists of 15 residues. The CDR3 loop is CASSLDGTGANVLAF. The CDR3 DNA follows: TGTGCCAGCAGTTTGGACGGAACTGGGGCCAACGTCCTGGCTTTC.

Turning to this clonotype: The junction departs from germline at one end; a sequencing error may be responsible. This chain joins TRBV11-3 and TRBJ2-7; the D is unclear. Germline V lookup: CDR1 SGHNT, CDR2 YENEEA. This CDR3 is 15 amino acids long. The CDR3 spells CASSRYGQSSSEQYF. The CDR3 DNA is TGTGCCAGCAGCAGATACGGGCAGTCGTCCTCCGAGCAGTACTTC.

On this clonotype itself: One junction end does not reproduce the germline sequence, and a read error may be involved. This rearrangement joins TRBV11-2 to TRBJ2-7, with a tentative D call TRBD1 (7 bases). The germline V gene has CDR1 SGHAT and CDR2 FQNNGV. The length of the CDR3 is 15 residues. The CDR3 DNA reads as TGTACCAGCAGCCCCAAAGGGACAGTCTCGGGGGAACAGTACTTC. Encoded protein: CTSSPKGTVSGEQYF.

This sequence joins TRBV11-2 and TRBJ1-1; D is possibly TRBD1 (6 bases). With 2 bases removed from V and 5 bases from J, the gap between germline ends came to 21 bases. The CDR3 is made up of 17 amino acids. The germline CDR1 and CDR2 sequences are SGHAT and FQNNGV. The CDR3 coding sequence is TGTGCCAGCAGCTTAAGCCCCAGGGGTAACGCGGGAACTGAAGCTTTCTTT. It yields the protein CASSLSPRGNAGTEAFF.

The CDR3 nucleotides are TGCAGCGCCCTGACTAGTGGGAGGACTGGAGCCAAAAACATTCAGTACTTC. As protein: CSALTSGRTGAKNIQYF. The chain couples TRBV29-1 to TRBJ2-4; a weak D match, TRBD2 (6 bases). The length of the CDR3 is 17 residues. V was cut by 7 bases and J by 0 bases, with 22 bases left in between. In germline, CDR1 is SQVTM, CDR2 ANQGSEA.

By proportion, this clonotype is medium-sized (0.01 to 0.1%). The CDR3 spells CASSFIISDTQYF. The CDR3 DNA reads TGTGCCAGCAGCTTTATTATATCAGATACGCAGTATTTT. V gene TRBV11-2 combines with J gene TRBJ2-3, with D unclear. The CDR3 totals 13 residues. Looked up from germline, CDR1 is SGHAT and CDR2 is FQNNGV. Trimming took 3 bases from V and 4 from J, leaving 8 bases between them.

This clonotype appeared many times. The V call is TRBV6-1, the J call TRBJ2-7, with TRBD1 matching over 7 bases. Germline CDR1 is MNHNS and CDR2 is SASEGT. V lost 6 bases to trimming and J lost 3 bases; unmatched junction nucleotides: 5. The CDR3 contains 13 residues. CDR3 sequence reads: CASSGQVNYEQYF. CDR3 nucleotides: TGTGCCAGCAGCGGACAGGTCAACTACGAGCAGTACTTC.

Concerning this clonotype itself: A much larger clone lies one base from this, so it may be a read error. The rearrangement uses TRBV6-2 or TRBV6-3 and TRBJ2-1, with D hard to call. The CDR3 extends over 15 amino acids. Germline V gene sequence: CDR1 MNHEY, CDR2 SVGEGT. The CDR3 spells CANSYRPVGYNEQFF. CDR3 DNA sequence: TGTGCCAACAGTTACCGCCCTGTAGGCTACAATGAGCAGTTCTTC.

The chain couples TRBV7-9 to TRBJ1-1; D may be TRBD1 (5 bases). CDR3 length: 13 amino acids. V gave up 1 base and J gave up 4 bases, with 7 bases separating them. Looked up from germline, CDR1 is SEHNR and CDR2 is FQNEAQ (reference sequence). As DNA, the CDR3 is TGTGCCAGCAGCTTAGAGACAGCCACTGAAGCTTTCTTT. As protein: CASSLETATEAFF.

A word on this clonotype: A read error may explain this, as a much larger clone is one base away. The rearrangement links TRBV6-2 or TRBV6-3 to TRBJ1-2; D ambiguous. Between the trimmed V and J ends, which lost 6 bases and 4 bases, there was a span of 12 bases. Germline-derived CDR1 and CDR2 are MNHEY and SVGEGT. The CDR3 length is 13 residues. The CDR3 bases are TGTGCCAGCAGCTCCGTAGACGTCTATGGCTACACCTTC. Protein: CASSSVDVYGYTF.

As for this clonotype: This CDR3 is missing its conserved last phenylalanine or tryptophan, likely due to a read error. No DNA is shown, since the ends of the CDR3 on it are uncertain; the CDR3 is the one TCRdb lists. The V gene is TRBV11-1, the J gene TRBJ2-7; TRBD2 is the table's D call and was not checked against the DNA. Germline CDR1 SGHAT, CDR2 FQDESV (reference sequence). The CDR3 spans 14 amino acids, including both terminal residues. CDR3 region: CASSTRASCYERYS.

As to this clonotype: At one of its ends the junction is not consistent with the germline gene, which may arise from a read error. The chain is built from TRBV11-2 and TRBJ2-2; TRBD2 might be the D (5 bases). This CDR3 region has 15 residues. The V gene's germline CDR1 is SGHAT and CDR2 FQNNGV. This CDR3 reads CASSSDHTKTGELFF. CDR3 nucleotide sequence: TGTGCCAGCAGCTCGGATCATACTAAGACCGGGGAACTGTTTTTT.

This clonotype was seen many times. CDR3 nucleotides: TGTGCCAGCAGCTTACTAGCGCCCACAGATACGCAGTATTTT. This encodes CASSLLAPTDTQYF. The chain recombines TRBV5-6 with TRBJ2-3; TRBD2 matches at 7 bases. The CDR3 loop spans 14 amino acids. Losses at the gene ends were 2 bases for V and 2 bases for J; bases not matched to a gene: 2. Germline-derived CDR1 and CDR2 are SGHDT and YYEEEE.

This clonotype was detected a few times. CDR3 protein: CASSQWGAEKLFF. The CDR3 DNA reads TGCGCCAGCAGCCAGTGGGGGGCCGAAAAACTGTTTTTT. The rearrangement links TRBV5-1 to TRBJ1-4, with a tentative D call TRBD1 (6 bases). The CDR3 sequence is 13 residues long. Germline CDR1 and CDR2: SGHRS and YFSETQ. With 4 bases removed from V and 8 bases from J, the gap between germline ends came to 12 bases.

With respect to this clonotype: No conserved phenylalanine or tryptophan is present at the end of the CDR3, so a read error is the likely explanation. The chain uses TRBV6-1 and TRBJ2-7, with D perhaps matching TRBD2 (6 bases). V lost 10 bases and J lost 0, with 19 bases in between. This CDR3 region has 15 residues. The germline gives CDR1 MNHNS, CDR2 SASEGT. CDR3 DNA sequence: TGTGCCAACAACAGCCCCCGGGGGAGCTCCTACGAGCAGTACTAC. Its translation: CANNSPRGSSYEQYY.

On this clonotype: A read error may account for a junction end that differs from germline. The CDR3 sequence: CANSNGQEQFF. The CDR3 bases are TGTGCCAACAGTAACGGACAGGAGCAGTTCTTC. The chain links TRBV28 to TRBJ2-1, with D maybe TRBD1 (6 bases). CDR1 MDHEN and CDR2 SYDVKM come from the germline V gene. The CDR3 spans 11 residues. The full variable domain, rest sourced from reference TRBV28 and TRBJ2-1, is DVKVTQSSRYLVKRTGEKVFLECVQDMDHENMFWYRQDPGLGLRLIYFSYDVKMKEKGDIPEGYSVSREKKERFSLILESASTNQTSMYLCANSNGQEQFFGPGTRLTVL.

This chain joins TRBV5-6 and TRBJ2-1; D gene unclear. The CDR3 consists of 17 residues. Trimming removed 0 bases at V and 0 bases at J, with 13 bases between. In germline, CDR1 is SGHDT, CDR2 YYEEEE. CDR3 loop: CASSLVGISSSYNEQFF. For the CDR3, the DNA is TGTGCCAGCAGCTTGGTCGGCATCTCGAGCTCCTACAATGAGCAGTTCTTC. Drawing the rest from reference TRBV5-6 and TRBJ2-1, the complete variable domain is DAGVTQSPTHLIKTRGQQVTLRCSPKSGHDTVSWYQQALGQGPQFIFQYYEEEERQRGNFPDRFSGHQFPNYSSELNVNALLLGDSALYLCASSLVGISSSYNEQFFGPGTRLTVL.

This clonotype was detected many times. The genes are TRBV6-1 and TRBJ2-7, with unresolved D. CDR1 is MNHNS, CDR2 SASEGT, per germline. The CDR3 spans 13 residues. Trimming took 1 base from V and 3 from J, leaving 7 bases between them. In DNA, the CDR3 is TGTGCCAGCAGTGAAGGGCTCTACTACGAGCAGTACTTC. Its translation: CASSEGLYYEQYF.

Comment on this clonotype: Germline and junction disagree at one end, which may indicate a read error. The genes are TRBV6-5 and TRBJ2-7; D may be TRBD1 (6 bases). CDR1 is MNHEY, CDR2 SVGAGI, per germline. The CDR3 runs 14 residues. The CDR3, as DNA: TGTGCCAGCAGTACCCGGACAGATCGCTACGAGCAGTATTTC. This sequence encodes CASSTRTDRYEQYF.

A single count supports this clonotype. This could be a read error, since a much larger clone is one nucleotide away. This chain joins TRBV6-5 and TRBJ2-2; 8 bases map to TRBD1. There are 16 residues in the CDR3. Germline CDR1 is MNHEY and CDR2 is SVGAGI. In DNA, the CDR3 is TGTACCAGCAGGGACACGGACAGGGCGAACACCGGGGAGCTGTTTTTT. Amino acids: CTSRDTDRANTGELFF.

This clonotype occurred many times. The chain couples TRBV10-2 to TRBJ1-6, with D uncertain. The V end lost 0 bases, the J end lost 9 bases, and 9 bases lay between the germline ends. The CDR3 length is 14 residues. The germline gives CDR1 WSHSY, CDR2 SAAADI. This CDR3 reads CASSESVSGSPLHF. Here the CDR3 DNA reads TGCGCCAGCAGTGAGTCGGTATCCGGTTCACCCCTCCACTTT.